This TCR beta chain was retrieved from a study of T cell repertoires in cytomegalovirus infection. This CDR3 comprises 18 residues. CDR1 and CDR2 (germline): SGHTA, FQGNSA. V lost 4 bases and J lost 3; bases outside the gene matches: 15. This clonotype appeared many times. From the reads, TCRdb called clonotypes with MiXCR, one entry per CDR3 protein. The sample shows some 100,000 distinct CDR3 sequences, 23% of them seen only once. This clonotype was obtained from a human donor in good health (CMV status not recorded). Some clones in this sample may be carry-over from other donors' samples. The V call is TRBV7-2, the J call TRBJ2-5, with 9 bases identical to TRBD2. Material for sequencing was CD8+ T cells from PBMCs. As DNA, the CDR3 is TGTGCCAGCAGCTCTAGACGGCGGCGGGAGGGGAGGGAAGAGACCCAGTACTTC. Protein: CASSSRRRREGREETQYF.